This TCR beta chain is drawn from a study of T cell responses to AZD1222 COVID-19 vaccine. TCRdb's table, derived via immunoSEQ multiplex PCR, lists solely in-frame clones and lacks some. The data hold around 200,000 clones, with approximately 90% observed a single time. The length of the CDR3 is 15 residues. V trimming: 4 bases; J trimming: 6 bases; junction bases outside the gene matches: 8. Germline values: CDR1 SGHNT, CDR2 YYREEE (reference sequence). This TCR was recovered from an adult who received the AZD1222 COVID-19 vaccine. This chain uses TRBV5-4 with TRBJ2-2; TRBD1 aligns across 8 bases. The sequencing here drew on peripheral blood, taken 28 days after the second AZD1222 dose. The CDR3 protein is CASSGQGSEAGELFF. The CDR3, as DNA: TGTGCCAGCAGCGGACAGGGATCAGAGGCCGGGGAGCTGTTTTTT.